The 28 T cell receptor beta chains below come from one sample, sequenced in a study of T-cell reconstitution after alpha-beta-depleted transplantation in children. Unique molecular identifiers were incorporated during preparation of the TCRbeta library. TCRdb recomputed calls from the PCR reads with MiXCR, one row per CDR3 protein. Among approximately 110,000 distinct CDR3 sequences listed, around 23% were seen once. The sample in question was PBMCs, mostly from graft donor cells, obtained 180 days after TCRalphabeta/CD19-depleted stem cell transplant. The receptors originated from a male patient aged 2-9 years who had a stem cell transplant for chronic granulomatous disease, so the T cells may come from the graft donor.

Written as DNA, the CDR3 is TGTGCCACCACCCAGACGACTAGCGGGGGGGCTTTGAATGAGCAGTTCTTC. Amino acid sequence: CATTQTTSGGALNEQFF. V gene TRBV3-1 combines with J gene TRBJ2-1, with 14 bases that match TRBD2. CDR3 length: 17 residues. J lost 7 bases, V lost 10 bases, and 15 bases had no gene match. CDR1 LGHDT and CDR2 YNNKEL come from the germline V gene (reference sequence).

The CDR3 here is CATREGHF. The CDR3 DNA is TGTGCCACCAGGGAAGGGCATTTT. The chain links TRBV24-1 to TRBJ1-5; D remains unclear. The V end was cut by 7 bases, the J end by 15 bases, with 6 bases between. CDR1 is KGHDR, CDR2 SFDVKD, per germline. This CDR3 region has 8 residues.

The chain carries TRBV6-1 and TRBJ1-1, with a possible D match to TRBD1 (5 bases). V was trimmed by 7 bases and J by 0 bases, leaving 9 bases between them. This CDR3 contains 13 residues. Germline V gene sequence: CDR1 MNHNS, CDR2 SASEGT. CDR3 loop: CASKWDLNTEAFF. Written as DNA, the CDR3 is TGTGCCAGCAAATGGGACTTGAACACTGAAGCTTTCTTT.

CDR3 in DNA: TGTGCCTGGAGTGTTATGAGGGTGGCGGGTTATTCCTACGAGCAGTACTTC. Its protein is CAWSVMRVAGYSYEQYF. V usage is TRBV30 and J usage is TRBJ2-7; a weak D match, TRBD2 (5 bases). The CDR3 covers 17 residues. Looked up from germline, CDR1 is GTSNPN and CDR2 is SVGIG (reference sequence). Trimming removed 0 bases at V and 1 base at J, with 19 bases between.

The V and J genes are TRBV7-9 and TRBJ2-1; 9 nucleotides line up with TRBD2. The trim removed 4 bases at V and 4 bases at J, leaving 5 bases unmatched. The CDR3 totals 15 residues. Germline CDR1 SEHNR, CDR2 FQNEAQ (reference sequence). The CDR3 coding sequence is TGTGCCAGCAGCTCGGGACTAGCAGGTTACAATGAGCAGTTCTTC. Protein product: CASSSGLAGYNEQFF.

This clonotype was observed a handful of times. The CDR3 loop is CASSSQYSNQPQHF. CDR3 in DNA: TGTGCCAGCAGTTCTCAATATAGCAATCAGCCCCAGCATTTT. V is TRBV12-3 or TRBV12-4 and J is TRBJ1-5; D is unclear. The CDR3 runs to 14 residues. Between the trimmed V and J ends, which lost 4 bases and 0 bases, there was a span of 7 bases.

This clonotype showed up many times. This sequence joins TRBV20-1 and TRBJ1-4; 9 nucleotides line up with TRBD1. This CDR3 has 16 amino acids. The V segment lost 1 base and the J segment 3 bases; nucleotides outside the gene matches: 6. Germline-derived CDR1 and CDR2 are DFQATT and SNEGSKA (reference sequence). As DNA, the CDR3 is TGCAGTGCTAGAGTGGATACAGGGGGCTCTAATGAAAAACTGTTTTTT. Amino acids: CSARVDTGGSNEKLFF.

This chain links TRBV20-1 with TRBJ2-3, with unresolved D. CDR1 is DFQATT and CDR2 is SNEGSKA in the germline V gene (reference sequence). The CDR3 totals 11 residues. Deletions cut 3 bases from V and 8 bases from J, with 9 bases between. The CDR3 DNA is TGCAGTGCTAGGGAGTCGGCTACGCAGTATTTT. Translation gives CSARESATQYF.

This clonotype was counted ten times or more. V is TRBV20-1 and J is TRBJ2-1, with TRBD2 matching 12 bases. Germline lookup yields CDR1 DFQATT and CDR2 SNEGSKA (reference sequence). CDR3 size: 14 residues. V shed 6 bases, J shed 11 bases, and the junction held 11 bases outside the gene matches. Written as DNA, the CDR3 is TGCAGTGCAAACCTAGCGGGAGGGCCACCCAAGCAGTTCTTC. Encoded protein: CSANLAGGPPKQFF.

This clonotype turned up a few times. This chain joins TRBV12-3 or TRBV12-4 and TRBJ2-4; 12 bases match TRBD2. Trimming cost V 1 base and J 8 bases; bases outside gene matches: 6. The CDR3 consists of 16 residues. The CDR3 is CASSLGLAGAVHIQYF. The CDR3 region has the DNA TGTGCCAGCAGTTTAGGACTAGCGGGAGCTGTACACATTCAGTACTTC.

This chain connects TRBV5-1 to TRBJ2-3; D gene ambiguous. The CDR3 extends over 12 amino acids. Germline V gives CDR1 SGHRS, CDR2 YFSETQ. The V gene lost 0 bases and the J gene lost 6 bases, with 5 bases spanning the gap. The DNA of the CDR3 is TGCGCCAGCAGCTTGGGATGGGATACGCAGTATTTT. Translation: CASSLGWDTQYF.

Comment on this clonotype: This may come from a read error, since a much larger clone is one base off. In DNA form, the CDR3 reads TGCAGTGCTAGGGGGCCGAACGCTGAAGCTTTCTTT. It specifies CSARGPNAEAFF. The genes are TRBV20-1 and TRBJ1-1; D perhaps matches TRBD1 (5 bases). Germline lookup yields CDR1 DFQATT and CDR2 SNEGSKA (reference sequence). The CDR3 has 12 amino acids.

V gene TRBV11-2 combines with J gene TRBJ2-2, with 10 bases that match TRBD2. CDR3 length: 16 residues. The trim removed 2 bases at V and 6 bases at J, leaving 6 bases unmatched. CDR1 is SGHAT and CDR2 is FQNNGV in the germline V gene. The CDR3 loop reads CASSLWVAGGSGELFF. Here the CDR3 DNA reads TGTGCCAGCAGCTTATGGGTAGCGGGAGGATCCGGGGAGCTGTTTTTT.

A few counts support this clonotype. CDR3 DNA: TGCAGTGCTAGAATCAGGCTAGCGGGAGTCGCAGATACGCAGTATTTT. As protein: CSARIRLAGVADTQYF. The gene calls are TRBV20-1 and TRBJ2-3, with 10 bases fitting TRBD2. The CDR3 is 16 amino acids. Germline V gene data show CDR1 as DFQATT and CDR2 as SNEGSKA (reference sequence). The J segment lost 4 bases and the V segment lost 2 bases, leaving 9 bases of the junction unmatched.

V usage is TRBV18 and J usage is TRBJ1-5; perhaps TRBD1 as D (5 bases). The CDR3 spans 15 residues. V dropped 3 bases and J dropped 1 base, with 10 bases sitting between them. CDR1 KGHSH and CDR2 LQKENI come from the germline V gene. CDR3: CASSPIQGSNQPQHF. CDR3 sequence (DNA): TGTGCCAGCTCACCGATTCAGGGAAGCAATCAGCCCCAGCATTTT.

The genes are TRBV20-1 and TRBJ1-6, with TRBD1 as a possible D gene (5 bases). The germline V and J ends were trimmed by 2 bases and 9 bases, with 14 bases remaining between them. Germline V gene lookup returns CDR1 DFQATT and CDR2 SNEGSKA (reference sequence). There are 14 residues in the CDR3. DNA of the CDR3: TGCAGTGCTAGAACGGTTCAGGGTCCTTCACCCCTCCACTTT. It specifies CSARTVQGPSPLHF.

This clonotype turned up a few times. Here the CDR3 DNA reads TGCGCCAGCAGTGAGTCCCGCGCCGCAGATACGCAGTATTTT. Translated, it gives CASSESRAADTQYF. This chain connects TRBV10-1 to TRBJ2-3; no clear D. This CDR3 contains 14 residues. Trimming cost V 0 bases and J 4 bases, with 8 bases left between them. CDR1 is WNHNN, CDR2 SYGVQD, per germline (reference sequence).

The sample holds a few counts of this clonotype. The chain recombines TRBV27 with TRBJ2-5; TRBD2 aligns across 7 bases. J gave up 2 bases and V 5 bases, and 5 bases lay outside the gene matches. Looked up from germline, CDR1 is MNHEY and CDR2 is SMNVEV (reference sequence). The CDR3 is made up of 14 amino acids. CDR3: CASSLIAGQETQYF. The DNA of the CDR3 is TGTGCCAGCAGTCTAATAGCGGGTCAAGAGACCCAGTACTTC.

This clonotype has more than one count but fewer than ten. The chain recombines TRBV10-3 with TRBJ1-2; possible D gene TRBD1, 6 bases. The CDR3 spans 14 residues. Germline CDR1 is ENHRY and CDR2 is SYGVKD. Trimming removed 5 bases from V and 4 bases from J, with 14 bases in between. The CDR3 is CAISSAGVGYGYTF. CDR3 in DNA: TGTGCCATCAGTTCCGCAGGGGTGGGCTATGGCTACACCTTC.

The V and J genes are TRBV7-8 and TRBJ2-3; TRBD2 matches 11 bases. Germline V gene lookup returns CDR1 SGHVS and CDR2 FQNEAQ. The CDR3 length is 19 residues. Germline trimming cut 1 base from V and 5 bases from J; bases unmatched to any gene: 14. The CDR3 nucleotides read TGTGCCAGCAGCTTAGGGGTACTAGCGGGAGTATTGAGGGTAGATACGCAGTATTTT. Translating it yields CASSLGVLAGVLRVDTQYF. Supplemented by reference TRBV7-8 and TRBJ2-3, the full variable domain reads GAGVSQSPRYKVAKRGQDVALRCDPISGHVSLFWYQQALGQGPEFLTYFQNEAQLDKSGLPSDRFFAERPEGSVSTLKIQRTQQEDSAVYLCASSLGVLAGVLRVDTQYFGPGTRLTVL.

This clonotype occurred many times. Germline and junction disagree at one end, which may indicate a read error. The chain couples TRBV7-3 to TRBJ2-5; D remains unclear. CDR1 SGHTA and CDR2 FQGTGA come from the germline V gene. CDR3 length: 13 residues. DNA of the CDR3: TGTGCCAGCAGATTAACTTTGCAAGAGACCCAGTACTTC. As protein: CASRLTLQETQYF.

This clonotype was seen ten or more times. The V gene is TRBV5-1, the J gene TRBJ2-2; D gene uncertain. Per germline, CDR1 SGHRS and CDR2 YFSETQ. The CDR3 loop spans 15 amino acids. V lost 1 base, J lost 4 bases, and 11 bases lay in between. The CDR3 nucleotides are TGCGCCAGCAGCTTGTTTTCGGGTCCCACCGGGGAGCTGTTTTTT. Translating gives CASSLFSGPTGELFF.

The rearrangement joins TRBV27 to TRBJ1-5; 7 nucleotides line up with TRBD1. Trimming removed 6 bases from V and 3 bases from J; junction bases left unmatched: 2. The length of the CDR3 is 13 residues. Germline CDR1 is MNHEY and CDR2 is SMNVEV (reference sequence). The DNA of the CDR3 is TGTGCCAGCAGAGGGACAGACAATCAGCCCCAGCATTTT. Translated, it gives CASRGTDNQPQHF.

This clonotype was recorded a few times. This sequence joins TRBV15 and TRBJ2-1, with 11 bases matching TRBD2. Trimming took 1 base from V and 8 from J; bases not matched to a gene: 4. CDR3 size: 15 residues. From germline, CDR1 is LNHNV and CDR2 YYDKDF (reference sequence). Written as DNA, the CDR3 is TGTGCCACCAGCAGAGGGCTAGCGGGAGGAGATGAGCAGTTCTTC. Translated: CATSRGLAGGDEQFF.

This clonotype was seen repeatedly, ten times or more. The chain recombines TRBV27 with TRBJ1-5, with a possible D match to TRBD1 (6 bases). The CDR3 is 15 residues long. Germline-derived CDR1 and CDR2 are MNHEY and SMNVEV (reference sequence). Trimming shortened V by 5 bases and J by 9 bases, and 20 bases separated the two germline ends. CDR3 sequence: CASSPFSGGHRPQHF. The DNA for the CDR3 is TGTGCCAGCAGTCCGTTCAGTGGGGGGCATCGGCCCCAGCATTTT.

This clonotype was counted many times. The chain links TRBV20-1 to TRBJ1-1; D is unclear. Germline CDR1 reads DFQATT; CDR2 reads SNEGSKA (reference sequence). Trimming cost V 4 bases and J 3 bases, with 12 bases left between them. The CDR3 length is 13 residues. For the CDR3, the DNA is TGCAGTGCTACCACGGACCAGCACACTGAAGCTTTCTTT. Translation gives CSATTDQHTEAFF.

J is TRBJ2-2 and V is TRBV20-1, with 8 bases fitting TRBD1. The CDR3 is made up of 14 amino acids. The V gene's germline CDR1 is DFQATT and CDR2 SNEGSKA (reference sequence). V dropped 5 bases and J dropped 5; count of bases not matched to a gene: 7. CDR3: CSAGGQERTGELFF. Here the CDR3 DNA reads TGCAGTGCTGGGGGACAGGAAAGAACCGGGGAGCTGTTTTTT.

V usage is TRBV11-2 and J usage is TRBJ2-7, with TRBD1 matching 7 bases. Germline-derived CDR1 and CDR2 are SGHAT and FQNNGV. The trim removed 2 bases at V and 2 bases at J, leaving 3 bases unmatched. The CDR3 runs 14 residues. The CDR3 region is CASSLFQGAYEQYF. CDR3 nucleotide sequence: TGTGCCAGCAGCTTATTTCAGGGGGCCTACGAGCAGTACTTC.